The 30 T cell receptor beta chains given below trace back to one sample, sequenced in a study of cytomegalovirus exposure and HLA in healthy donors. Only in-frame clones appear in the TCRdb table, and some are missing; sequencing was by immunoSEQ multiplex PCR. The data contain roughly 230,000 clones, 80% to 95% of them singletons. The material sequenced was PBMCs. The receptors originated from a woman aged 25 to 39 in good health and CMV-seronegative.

The CDR3: CASSLLGMGTDTQYF. The CDR3 coding sequence is TGTGCCAGCAGCTTGTTGGGGATGGGCACAGATACGCAGTATTTT. The V and J genes are TRBV11-3 and TRBJ2-3; D is ambiguous. The CDR3 loop spans 15 amino acids. V lost 3 bases and J 1 base, leaving 11 bases between the germline ends. Germline V gives CDR1 SGHNT, CDR2 YENEEA.

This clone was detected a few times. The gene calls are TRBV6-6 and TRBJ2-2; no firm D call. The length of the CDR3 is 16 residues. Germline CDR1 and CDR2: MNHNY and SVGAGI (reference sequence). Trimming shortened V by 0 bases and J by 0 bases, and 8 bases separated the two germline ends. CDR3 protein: CASSYSSTANTGELFF. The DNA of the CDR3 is TGTGCCAGCAGTTACTCATCAACAGCGAACACCGGGGAGCTGTTTTTT.

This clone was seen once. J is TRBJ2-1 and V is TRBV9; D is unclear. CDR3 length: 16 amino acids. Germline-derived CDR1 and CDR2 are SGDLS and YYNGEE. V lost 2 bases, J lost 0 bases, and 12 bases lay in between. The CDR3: CASSVSTASSYNEQFF. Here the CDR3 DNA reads TGTGCCAGCAGCGTGTCCACCGCGAGCTCCTACAATGAGCAGTTCTTC.

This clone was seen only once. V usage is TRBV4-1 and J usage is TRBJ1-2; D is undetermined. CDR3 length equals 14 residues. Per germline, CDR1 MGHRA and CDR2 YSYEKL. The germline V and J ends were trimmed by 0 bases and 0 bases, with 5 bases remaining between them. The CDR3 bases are TGCGCCAGCAGCCAAGACAGCGCTAACTATGGCTACACCTTC. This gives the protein CASSQDSANYGYTF.

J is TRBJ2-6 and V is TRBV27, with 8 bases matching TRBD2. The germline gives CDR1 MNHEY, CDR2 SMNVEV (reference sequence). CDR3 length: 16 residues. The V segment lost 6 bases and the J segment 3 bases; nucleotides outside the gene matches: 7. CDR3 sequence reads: CASRENGRGGANVLTF. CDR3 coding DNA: TGTGCCAGCAGGGAAAACGGGAGGGGTGGGGCCAACGTCCTGACTTTC.

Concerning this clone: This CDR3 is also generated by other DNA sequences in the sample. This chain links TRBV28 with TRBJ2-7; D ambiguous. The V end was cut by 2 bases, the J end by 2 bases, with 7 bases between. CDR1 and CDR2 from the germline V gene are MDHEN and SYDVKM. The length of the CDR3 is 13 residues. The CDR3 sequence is CASSLGPTYEQYF. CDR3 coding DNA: TGTGCCAGCAGTTTAGGCCCAACCTACGAGCAGTACTTC.

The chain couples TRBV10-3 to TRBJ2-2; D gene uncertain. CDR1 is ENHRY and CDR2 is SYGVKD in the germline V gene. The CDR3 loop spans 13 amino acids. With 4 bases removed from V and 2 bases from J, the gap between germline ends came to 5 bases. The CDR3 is CAISGPNTGELFF. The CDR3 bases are TGTGCCATCAGTGGGCCAAACACCGGGGAGCTGTTTTTT.

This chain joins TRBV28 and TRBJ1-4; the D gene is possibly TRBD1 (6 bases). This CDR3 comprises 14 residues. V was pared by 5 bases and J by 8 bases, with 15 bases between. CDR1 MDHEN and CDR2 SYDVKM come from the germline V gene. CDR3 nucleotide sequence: TGTGCCAGCAGTCTGGGGGGCTACGGGGAAAAACTGTTTTTT. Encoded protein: CASSLGGYGEKLFF.

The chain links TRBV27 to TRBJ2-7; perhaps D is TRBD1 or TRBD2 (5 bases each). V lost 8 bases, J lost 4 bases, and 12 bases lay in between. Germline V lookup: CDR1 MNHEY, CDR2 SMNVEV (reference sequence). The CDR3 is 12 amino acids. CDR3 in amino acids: CASGQGVYEQYF. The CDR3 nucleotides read TGTGCCAGCGGTCAGGGAGTTTACGAGCAGTACTTC.

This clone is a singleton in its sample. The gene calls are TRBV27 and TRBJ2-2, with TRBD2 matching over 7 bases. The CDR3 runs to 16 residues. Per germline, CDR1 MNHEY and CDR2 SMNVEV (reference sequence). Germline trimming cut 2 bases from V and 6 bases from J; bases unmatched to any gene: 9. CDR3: CASSLLPGGGSGELFF. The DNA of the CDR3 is TGTGCCAGCAGTTTACTTCCGGGAGGTGGGTCCGGGGAGCTGTTTTTT.

The CDR3 region is CAVGWGNNEQFF. CDR3 coding DNA: TGTGCAGTCGGCTGGGGAAACAATGAGCAGTTCTTC. The chain links TRBV25-1 to TRBJ2-1; D uncertain. The length of the CDR3 is 12 residues. Germline assignment: CDR1 MGHDK and CDR2 SYGVNS.

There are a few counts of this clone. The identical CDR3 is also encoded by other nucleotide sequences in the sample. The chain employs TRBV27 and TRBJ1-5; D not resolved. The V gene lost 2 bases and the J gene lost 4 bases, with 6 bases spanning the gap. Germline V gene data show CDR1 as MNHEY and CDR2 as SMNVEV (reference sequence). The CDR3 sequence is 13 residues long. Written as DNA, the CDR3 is TGTGCCAGCAGTTTAACAGTTAATCAGCCCCAGCATTTT. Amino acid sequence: CASSLTVNQPQHF.

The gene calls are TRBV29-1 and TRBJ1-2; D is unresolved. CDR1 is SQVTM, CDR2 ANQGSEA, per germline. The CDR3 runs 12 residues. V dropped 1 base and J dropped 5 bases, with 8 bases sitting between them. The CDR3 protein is CSVEVTPYGYTF. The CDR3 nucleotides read TGCAGCGTTGAAGTGACACCTTATGGCTACACCTTC.

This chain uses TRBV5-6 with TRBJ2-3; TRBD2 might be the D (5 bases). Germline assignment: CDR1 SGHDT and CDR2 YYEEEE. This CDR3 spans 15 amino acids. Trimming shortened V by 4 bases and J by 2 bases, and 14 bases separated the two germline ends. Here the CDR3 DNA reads TGTGCCAGCAGCCTGGACTCCGACCTCACAGATACGCAGTATTTT. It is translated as CASSLDSDLTDTQYF.

In DNA, the CDR3 is TGTGCCAGCAGTGAATTGGGTGGGACAGGGAAATACAATGAGCAGTTCTTC. It encodes CASSELGGTGKYNEQFF. The rearrangement joins TRBV6-1 to TRBJ2-1; 9 bases map to TRBD1. The germline V gene encodes CDR1 MNHNS and CDR2 SASEGT. J gave up 4 bases and V 2 bases, and 9 bases lay outside the gene matches. There are 17 residues in the CDR3.

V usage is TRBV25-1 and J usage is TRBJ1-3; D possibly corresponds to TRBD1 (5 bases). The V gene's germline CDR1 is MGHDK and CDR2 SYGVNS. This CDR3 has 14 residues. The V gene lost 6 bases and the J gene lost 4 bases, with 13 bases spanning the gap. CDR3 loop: CASRSLGAGNTIYF. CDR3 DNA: TGTGCCAGCAGGTCACTCGGGGCCGGAAACACCATATATTTT.

CDR3 sequence: CASSWAGGVAGVGSYNEQFF. CDR3 DNA sequence: TGTGCCAGCAGTTGGGCCGGGGGCGTAGCGGGAGTTGGCTCCTACAATGAGCAGTTCTTC. The rearrangement uses TRBV27 and TRBJ2-1; TRBD2 aligns across 9 bases. The junction had 16 bases not matched to a gene; V was cut back by 4 bases and J by 0 bases. The CDR3 consists of 20 residues. The germline CDR1 and CDR2 sequences are MNHEY and SMNVEV (reference sequence).

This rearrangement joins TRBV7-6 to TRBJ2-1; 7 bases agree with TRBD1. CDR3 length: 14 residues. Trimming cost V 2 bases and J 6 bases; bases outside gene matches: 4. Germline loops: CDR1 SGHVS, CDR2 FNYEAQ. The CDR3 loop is CASSLRGRINEQFF. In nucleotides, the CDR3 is TGTGCCAGCAGCTTAAGGGGGCGCATCAATGAGCAGTTCTTC.

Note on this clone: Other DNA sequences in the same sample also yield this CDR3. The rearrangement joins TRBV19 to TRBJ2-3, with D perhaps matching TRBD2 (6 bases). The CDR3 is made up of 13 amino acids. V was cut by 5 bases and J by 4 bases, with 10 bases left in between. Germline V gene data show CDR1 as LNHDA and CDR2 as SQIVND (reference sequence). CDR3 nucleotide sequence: TGTGCCAGTAGTCTGACTAGTTCAGATACGCAGTATTTT. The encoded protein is CASSLTSSDTQYF.

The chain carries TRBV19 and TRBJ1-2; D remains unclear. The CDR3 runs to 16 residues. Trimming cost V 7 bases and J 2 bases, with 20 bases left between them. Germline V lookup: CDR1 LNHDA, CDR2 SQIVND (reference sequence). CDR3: CASTKIGGRSNYGYTF. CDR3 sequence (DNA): TGTGCCAGTACCAAAATCGGTGGCAGGTCAAACTATGGCTACACCTTC.

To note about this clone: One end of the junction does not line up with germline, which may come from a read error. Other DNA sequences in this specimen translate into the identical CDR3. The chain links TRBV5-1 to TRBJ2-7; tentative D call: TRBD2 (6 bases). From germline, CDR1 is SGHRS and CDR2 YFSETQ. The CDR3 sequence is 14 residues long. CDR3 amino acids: CASSLGGTSYEQYF. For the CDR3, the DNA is TGCGCCAGCAGTTTGGGCGGGACTTCCTACGAGCAGTACTTC.

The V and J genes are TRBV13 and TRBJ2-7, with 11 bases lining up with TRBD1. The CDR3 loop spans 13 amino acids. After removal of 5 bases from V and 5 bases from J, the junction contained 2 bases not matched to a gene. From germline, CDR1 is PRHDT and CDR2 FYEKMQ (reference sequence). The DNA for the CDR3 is TGTGCCAGCAGCCGGGACAGGGGGGACGAGCAGTACTTC. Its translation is CASSRDRGDEQYF.

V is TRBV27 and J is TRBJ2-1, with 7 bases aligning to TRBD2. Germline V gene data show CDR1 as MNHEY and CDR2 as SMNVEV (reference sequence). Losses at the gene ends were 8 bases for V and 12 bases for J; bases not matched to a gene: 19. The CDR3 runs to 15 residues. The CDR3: CASRNGDSGLSWQFF. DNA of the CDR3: TGTGCCAGCCGCAATGGGGATAGCGGGTTAAGCTGGCAGTTCTTC.

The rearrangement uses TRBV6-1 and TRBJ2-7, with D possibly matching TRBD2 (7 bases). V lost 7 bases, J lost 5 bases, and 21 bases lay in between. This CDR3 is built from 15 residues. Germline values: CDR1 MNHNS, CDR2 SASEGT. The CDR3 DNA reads TGTGCCAGCAAAAAAGGTGGGGGGGGGCGGAACGAGCAGTACTTC. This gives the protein CASKKGGGGRNEQYF.

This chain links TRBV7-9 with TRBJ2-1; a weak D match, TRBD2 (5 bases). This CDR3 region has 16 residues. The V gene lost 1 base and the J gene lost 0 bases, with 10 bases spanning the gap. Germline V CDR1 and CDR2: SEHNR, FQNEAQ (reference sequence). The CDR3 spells CASSLVSGYSYNEQFF. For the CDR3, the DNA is TGTGCCAGCAGCTTAGTTTCGGGGTACTCCTACAATGAGCAGTTCTTC.

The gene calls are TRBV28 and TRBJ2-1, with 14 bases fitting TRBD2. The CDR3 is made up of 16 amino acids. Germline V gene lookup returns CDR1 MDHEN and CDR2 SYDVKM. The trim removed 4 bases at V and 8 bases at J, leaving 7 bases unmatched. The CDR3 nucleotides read TGTGCCAGCAGTTCCCTGACTAGCGGGAGGGTCCATGAGCAGTTCTTC. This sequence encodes CASSSLTSGRVHEQFF. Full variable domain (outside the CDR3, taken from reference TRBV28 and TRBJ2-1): DVKVTQSSRYLVKRTGEKVFLECVQDMDHENMFWYRQDPGLGLRLIYFSYDVKMKEKGDIPEGYSVSREKKERFSLILESASTNQTSMYLCASSSLTSGRVHEQFFGPGTRLTVL.

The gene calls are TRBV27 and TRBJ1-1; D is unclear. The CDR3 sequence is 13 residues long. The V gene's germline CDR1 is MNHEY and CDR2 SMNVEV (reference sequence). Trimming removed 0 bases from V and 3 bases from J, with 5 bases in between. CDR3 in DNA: TGTGCCAGCAGTTTATCAGGGTACACTGAAGCTTTCTTT. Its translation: CASSLSGYTEAFF.

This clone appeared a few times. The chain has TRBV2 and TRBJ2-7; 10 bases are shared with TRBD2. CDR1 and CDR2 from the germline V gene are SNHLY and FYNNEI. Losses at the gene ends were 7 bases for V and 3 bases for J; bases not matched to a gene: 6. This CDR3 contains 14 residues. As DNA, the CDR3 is TGTGCCAGCACTGGACTAGCGGTACTCTACGAGCAGTACTTC. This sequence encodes CASTGLAVLYEQYF.

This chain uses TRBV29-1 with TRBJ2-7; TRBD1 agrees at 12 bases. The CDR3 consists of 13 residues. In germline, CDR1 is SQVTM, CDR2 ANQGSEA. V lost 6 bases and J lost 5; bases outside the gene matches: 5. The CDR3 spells CSVRDRGLDEQYF. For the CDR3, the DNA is TGCAGCGTCCGGGACAGGGGGCTCGACGAGCAGTACTTC.

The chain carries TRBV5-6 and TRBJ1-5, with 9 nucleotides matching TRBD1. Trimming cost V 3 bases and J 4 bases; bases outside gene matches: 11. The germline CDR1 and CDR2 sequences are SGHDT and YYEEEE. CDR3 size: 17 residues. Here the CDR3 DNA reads TGTGCCAGCAGCTCGTATACCGGGACAGGGTCAAATCAGCCCCAGCATTTT. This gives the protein CASSSYTGTGSNQPQHF. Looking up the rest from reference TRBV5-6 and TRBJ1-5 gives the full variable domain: DAGVTQSPTHLIKTRGQQVTLRCSPKSGHDTVSWYQQALGQGPQFIFQYYEEEERQRGNFPDRFSGHQFPNYSSELNVNALLLGDSALYLCASSSYTGTGSNQPQHFGDGTRLSIL.